What follows is one TCR beta chain and its context. Its antigen remains undetermined. Per-base quality was not reported, and no clone a single base away is much larger than it. Collaborating institutions collected whole blood in K2EDTA tubes following their own protocols. Collaborator samples were shipped for TCRbeta analysis as frozen whole blood, isolated PBMCs, or DNA extracted from either sample type. This sample is drawn from a study of blood T cell repertoires in COVID-19 (dated by TCRdb to the early 2020s). Study-level background: Collaborator samples came from the United States, Italy and Spain and covered acute and convalescent phases of COVID-19. The samples were drawn from the first 160 participants of the ongoing ImmuneRACE study and from 1,254 subjects provided by 6 global collaborators. Where available, HLA class I and class II types were taken from metadata supplied by the sample provider and were not determined by assay-based typing. Deeply sampled blood TCRbeta repertoires from subjects exposed to, actively infected with, or recovered from COVID-19 were included in the dataset. Nearly every sample came with metadata listing a de-identified subject ID, COVID-19 status, age in years and sex. The prospective study material was composed of cDNA or gDNA derived from T cells, B-cell-depleted T cells, or PBMCs. The repertoires were made available in a free public database intended to serve as a resource for research on the immune response to SARS-CoV-2. Findings and caveats that apply to the study as a whole: The amount of clinical and demographic metadata varied by source and participant and was provided uncurated.

TCRbeta CDR3 regions were amplified from genomic DNA using the immunoSEQ Assay, a bias-controlled multiplex PCR. Under the source paper's analysis protocol: Nucleated cell counts per sample were estimated from amplification of reference gene primers within the assay. Sequence reads were collapsed and filtered to measure the absolute abundance of every unique TCRbeta CDR3 rearrangement. Productive Simpson clonality was computed per sample as the square root of Simpson's diversity index over productive rearrangements. The table was pulled from immuneACCESS by TCRdb, which kept in-frame rearrangements only. Such tables lose some clones; where checked, under half of the loss comes from unresolved V genes, and the rest has no known cause. V, J and clone size reflect that table, while D and trimming were determined from the DNA. For this sample there are around 190,000 clones; 80% appear just once. The ten largest clones represent 5% to 8.5% of the sample.

Reading from cysteine to phenylalanine, the CDR3 counts 13 amino acids. Only CDR3 DNA remains: 39 bases, in frame from the first base. V is cut by 0 bases and J by 13 bases, and the space between the germline ends is 16 bases. Via the germline V gene, CDR1 is SGHRS and CDR2 YFSETQ. The chain uses TRBV5-1 and TRBJ1-2; confidence is insufficient to name the D gene. The sequence derives from a man between 70 and 80 years old with active or convalescent COVID-19. The sequenced sample was peripheral blood. The sequenced DNA is TGCGCCAGCAGCTTGGGAACAGTAATAGAGAGCACCTTC. Translated, this is CASSLGTVIESTF. Reference TRBV5-1 and TRBJ1-2 genes cover what lies past the CDR3, so the full variable domain is KAGVTQTPRYLIKTRGQQVTLSCSPISGHRSVSWYQQTPGQGLQFLFEYFSETQRNKGNFPGRFSGRQFSNSRSEMNVSTLELGDSALYLCASSLGTVIESTFGSGTRLTVV.